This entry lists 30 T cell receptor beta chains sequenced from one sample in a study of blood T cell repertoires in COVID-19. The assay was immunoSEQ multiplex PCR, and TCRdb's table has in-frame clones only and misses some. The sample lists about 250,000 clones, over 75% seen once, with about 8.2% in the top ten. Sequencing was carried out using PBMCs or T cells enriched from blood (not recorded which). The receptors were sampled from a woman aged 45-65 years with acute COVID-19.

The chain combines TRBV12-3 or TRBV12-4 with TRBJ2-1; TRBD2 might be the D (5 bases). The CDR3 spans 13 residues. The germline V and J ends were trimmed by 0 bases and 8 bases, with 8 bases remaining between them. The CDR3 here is CASSLAGRDEQFF. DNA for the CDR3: TGTGCCAGCAGTTTAGCGGGGAGAGATGAGCAGTTCTTC.

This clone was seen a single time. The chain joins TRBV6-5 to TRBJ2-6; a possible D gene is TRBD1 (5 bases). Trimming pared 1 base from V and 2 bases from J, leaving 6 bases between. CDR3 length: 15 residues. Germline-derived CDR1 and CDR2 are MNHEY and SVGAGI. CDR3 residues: CASSYLGPGANVLTF. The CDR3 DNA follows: TGTGCCAGCAGTTACTTGGGGCCTGGGGCCAACGTCCTGACTTTC.

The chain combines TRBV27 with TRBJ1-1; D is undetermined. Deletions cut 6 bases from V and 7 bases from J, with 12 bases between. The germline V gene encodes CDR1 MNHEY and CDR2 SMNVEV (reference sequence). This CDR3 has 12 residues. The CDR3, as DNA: TGTGCCAGCAGCCACAGCAAACGTGAAGCTTTCTTT. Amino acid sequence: CASSHSKREAFF.

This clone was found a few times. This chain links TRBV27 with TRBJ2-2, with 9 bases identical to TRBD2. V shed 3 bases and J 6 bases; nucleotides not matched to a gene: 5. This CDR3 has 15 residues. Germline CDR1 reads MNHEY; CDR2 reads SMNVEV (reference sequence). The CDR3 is CASSLTSGASGELFF. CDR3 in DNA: TGTGCCAGCAGTTTGACTAGCGGAGCTTCCGGGGAGCTGTTTTTT.

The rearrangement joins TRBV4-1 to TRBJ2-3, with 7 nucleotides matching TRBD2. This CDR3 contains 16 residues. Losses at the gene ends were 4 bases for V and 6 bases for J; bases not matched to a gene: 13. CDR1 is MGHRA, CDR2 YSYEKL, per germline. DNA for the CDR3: TGCGCCAGCAGCCCTCCCCTTGGGGGGGTCCGGGATACGCAGTATTTT. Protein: CASSPPLGGVRDTQYF.

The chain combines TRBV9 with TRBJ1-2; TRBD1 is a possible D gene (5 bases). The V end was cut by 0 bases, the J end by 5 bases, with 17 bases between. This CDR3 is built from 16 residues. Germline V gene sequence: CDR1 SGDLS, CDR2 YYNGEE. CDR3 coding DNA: TGTGCCAGCAGCGTAGGCTTAGGCATTGGGGCATATGGCTACACCTTC. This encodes CASSVGLGIGAYGYTF.

CDR3 bases: TGTGCCTGGAGTGAGGTAATTGGGCGGGGATTATACAATGAGCAGTTCTTC. Translating gives CAWSEVIGRGLYNEQFF. The gene calls are TRBV30 and TRBJ2-1; D possibly corresponds to TRBD2 (6 bases). CDR1 is GTSNPN and CDR2 is SVGIG in the germline V gene (reference sequence). V was pared by 1 base and J by 4 bases, with 20 bases between. This CDR3 is built from 17 residues.

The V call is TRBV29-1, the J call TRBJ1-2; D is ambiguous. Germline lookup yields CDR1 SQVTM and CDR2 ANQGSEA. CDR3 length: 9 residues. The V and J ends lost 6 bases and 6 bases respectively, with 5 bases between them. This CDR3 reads CSVGDGYTF. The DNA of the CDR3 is TGCAGCGTGGGAGATGGCTACACCTTC.

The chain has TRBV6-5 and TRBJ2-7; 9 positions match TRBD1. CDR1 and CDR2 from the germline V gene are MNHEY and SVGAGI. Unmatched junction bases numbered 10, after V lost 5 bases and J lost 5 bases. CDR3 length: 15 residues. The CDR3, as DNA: TGTGCCAGCAGTCCTTTGGGGACAGGGATCAACGAGCAGTACTTC. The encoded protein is CASSPLGTGINEQYF.

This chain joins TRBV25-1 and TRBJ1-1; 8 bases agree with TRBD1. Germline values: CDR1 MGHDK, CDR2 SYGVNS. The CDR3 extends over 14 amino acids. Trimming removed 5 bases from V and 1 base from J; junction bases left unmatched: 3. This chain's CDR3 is CASSIGTGNTEAFF. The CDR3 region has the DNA TGTGCCAGCAGTATCGGGACAGGGAACACTGAAGCTTTCTTT.

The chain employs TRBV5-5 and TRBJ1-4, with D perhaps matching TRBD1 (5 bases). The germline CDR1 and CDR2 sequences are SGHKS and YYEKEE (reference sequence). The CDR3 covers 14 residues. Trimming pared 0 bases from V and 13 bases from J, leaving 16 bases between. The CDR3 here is CASSLEVRGVGLFF. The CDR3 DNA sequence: TGTGCCAGCAGCTTGGAAGTCCGGGGGGTAGGACTGTTTTTT. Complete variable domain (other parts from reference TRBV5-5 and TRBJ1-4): DAGVTQSPTHLIKTRGQQVTLRCSPISGHKSVSWYQQVLGQGPQFIFQYYEKEERGRGNFPDRFSARQFPNYSSELNVNALLLGDSALYLCASSLEVRGVGLFFGSGTQLSVL.

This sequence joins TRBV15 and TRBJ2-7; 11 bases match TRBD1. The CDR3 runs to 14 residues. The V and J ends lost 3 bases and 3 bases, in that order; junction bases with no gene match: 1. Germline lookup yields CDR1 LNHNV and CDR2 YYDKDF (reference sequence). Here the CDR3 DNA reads TGTGCCACCAGCAGGGGACAGGGGGACTACGAGCAGTACTTC. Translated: CATSRGQGDYEQYF.

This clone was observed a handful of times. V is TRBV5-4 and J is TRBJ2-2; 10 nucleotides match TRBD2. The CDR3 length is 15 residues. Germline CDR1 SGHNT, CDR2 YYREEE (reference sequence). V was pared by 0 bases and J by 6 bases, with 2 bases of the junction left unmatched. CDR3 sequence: CASSLDSGGSGELFF. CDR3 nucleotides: TGTGCCAGCAGCTTGGATAGCGGGGGGTCCGGGGAGCTGTTTTTT.

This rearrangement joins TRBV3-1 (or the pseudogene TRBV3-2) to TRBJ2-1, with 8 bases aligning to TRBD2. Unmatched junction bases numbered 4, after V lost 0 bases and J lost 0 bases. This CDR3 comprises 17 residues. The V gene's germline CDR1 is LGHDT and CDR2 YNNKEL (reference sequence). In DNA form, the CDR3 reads TGTGCCAGCAGCCAAGATCCAGCGGGAGACTCCTACAATGAGCAGTTCTTC. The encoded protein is CASSQDPAGDSYNEQFF.

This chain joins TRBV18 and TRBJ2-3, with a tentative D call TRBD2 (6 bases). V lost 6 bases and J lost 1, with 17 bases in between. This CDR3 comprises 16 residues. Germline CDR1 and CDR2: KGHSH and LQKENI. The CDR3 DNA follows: TGTGCCAGCTCGTCCGGATCGGGGGTGCGCACAGATACGCAGTATTTT. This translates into CASSSGSGVRTDTQYF.

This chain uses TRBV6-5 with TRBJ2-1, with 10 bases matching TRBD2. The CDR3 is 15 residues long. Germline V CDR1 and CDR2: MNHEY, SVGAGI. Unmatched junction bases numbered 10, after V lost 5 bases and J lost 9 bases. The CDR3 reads CASSPAAGGPSEQFF. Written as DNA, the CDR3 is TGTGCCAGCAGTCCCGCAGCGGGGGGGCCGAGTGAGCAGTTCTTC.

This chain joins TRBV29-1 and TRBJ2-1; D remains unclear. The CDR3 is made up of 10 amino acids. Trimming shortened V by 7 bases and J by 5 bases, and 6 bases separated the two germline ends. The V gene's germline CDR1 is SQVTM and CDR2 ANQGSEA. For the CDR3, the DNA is TGCAGCGGGGCCAACAATGAGCAGTTCTTC. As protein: CSGANNEQFF.

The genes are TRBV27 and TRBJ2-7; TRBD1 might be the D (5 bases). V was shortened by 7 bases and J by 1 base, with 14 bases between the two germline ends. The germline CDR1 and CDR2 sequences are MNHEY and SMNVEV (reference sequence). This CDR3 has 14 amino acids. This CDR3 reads CASKGTRQSYEQYF. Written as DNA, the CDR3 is TGTGCCAGCAAGGGTACCAGACAGTCCTACGAGCAGTACTTC.

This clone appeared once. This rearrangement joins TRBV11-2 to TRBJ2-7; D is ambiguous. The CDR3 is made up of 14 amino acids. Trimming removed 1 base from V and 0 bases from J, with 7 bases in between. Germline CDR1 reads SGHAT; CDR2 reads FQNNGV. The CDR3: CASSLVPDSYEQYF. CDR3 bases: TGTGCCAGCAGCTTAGTCCCAGACTCCTACGAGCAGTACTTC.

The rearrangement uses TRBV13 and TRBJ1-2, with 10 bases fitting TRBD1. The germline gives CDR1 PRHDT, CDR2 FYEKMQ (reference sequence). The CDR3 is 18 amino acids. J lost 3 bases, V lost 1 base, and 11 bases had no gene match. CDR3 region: CASSLESGQGKLDYGYTF. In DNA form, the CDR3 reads TGTGCCAGCAGCTTAGAATCGGGACAGGGGAAATTAGACTATGGCTACACCTTC.

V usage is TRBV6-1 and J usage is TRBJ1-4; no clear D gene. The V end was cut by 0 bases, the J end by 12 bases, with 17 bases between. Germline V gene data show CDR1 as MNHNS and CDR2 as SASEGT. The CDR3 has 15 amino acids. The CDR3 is CASSEALHRGDELFF. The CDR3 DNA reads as TGTGCCAGCAGTGAAGCGCTTCACCGAGGAGATGAACTGTTTTTT.

CDR3 bases: TGTGCCAGCAGCCTCTCGGTCAATGAAAAACTGTTTTTT. Translated: CASSLSVNEKLFF. This chain uses TRBV3-1 (or the pseudogene TRBV3-2) with TRBJ1-4; D call uncertain. V lost 4 bases and J lost 5, with 8 bases in between. Germline V gene sequence: CDR1 LGHDT, CDR2 YNNKEL (reference sequence). CDR3 size: 13 residues.

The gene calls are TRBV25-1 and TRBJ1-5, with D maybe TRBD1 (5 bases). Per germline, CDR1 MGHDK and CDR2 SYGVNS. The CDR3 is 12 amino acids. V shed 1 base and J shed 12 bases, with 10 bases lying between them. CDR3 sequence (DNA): TGTGCCAGCAGTGAATTGGGGGGGATCCAGCATTTT. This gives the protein CASSELGGIQHF.

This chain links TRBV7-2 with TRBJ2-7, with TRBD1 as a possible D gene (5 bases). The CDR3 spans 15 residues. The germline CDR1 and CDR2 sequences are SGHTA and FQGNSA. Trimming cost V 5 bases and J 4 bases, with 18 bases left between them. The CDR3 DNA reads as TGTGCCAGCAGCCTTTCACAGGTCCGGATTTACGAGCAGTACTTC. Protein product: CASSLSQVRIYEQYF.

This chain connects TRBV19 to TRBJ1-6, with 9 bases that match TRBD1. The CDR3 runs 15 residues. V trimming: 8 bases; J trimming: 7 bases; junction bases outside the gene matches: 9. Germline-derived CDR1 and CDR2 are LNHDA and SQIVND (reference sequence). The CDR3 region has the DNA TGTGCCAGTTCTCTGGCCGGGACAGGGAATTCACCCCTCCACTTT. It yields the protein CASSLAGTGNSPLHF.

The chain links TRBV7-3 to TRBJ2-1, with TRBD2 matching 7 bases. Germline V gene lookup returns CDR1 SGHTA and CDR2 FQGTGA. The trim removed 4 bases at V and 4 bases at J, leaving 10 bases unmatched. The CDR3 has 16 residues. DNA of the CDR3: TGTGCCAGCAGCTCAAGACTAGCATGGTCTTACAATGAGCAGTTCTTC. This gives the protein CASSSRLAWSYNEQFF.

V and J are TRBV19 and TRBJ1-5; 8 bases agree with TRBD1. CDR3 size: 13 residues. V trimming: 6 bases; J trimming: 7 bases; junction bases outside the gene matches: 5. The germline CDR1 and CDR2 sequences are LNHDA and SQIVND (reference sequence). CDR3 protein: CASSDRGRQPQHF. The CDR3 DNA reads TGTGCCAGTAGCGACAGGGGTAGACAGCCCCAGCATTTT.

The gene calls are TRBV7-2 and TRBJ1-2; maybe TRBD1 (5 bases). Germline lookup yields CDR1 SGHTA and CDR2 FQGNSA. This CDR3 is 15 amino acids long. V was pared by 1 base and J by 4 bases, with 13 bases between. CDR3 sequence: CASSLGQPGGYGYTF. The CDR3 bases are TGTGCCAGCAGCTTAGGACAACCCGGGGGCTATGGCTACACCTTC.

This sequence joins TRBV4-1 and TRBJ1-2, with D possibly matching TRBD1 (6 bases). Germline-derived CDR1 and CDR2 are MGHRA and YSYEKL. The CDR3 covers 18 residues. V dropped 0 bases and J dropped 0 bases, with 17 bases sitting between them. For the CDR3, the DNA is TGCGCCAGCAGCCAAGATCGGGTGACAGGAGGAGCTAACTATGGCTACACCTTC. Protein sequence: CASSQDRVTGGANYGYTF.

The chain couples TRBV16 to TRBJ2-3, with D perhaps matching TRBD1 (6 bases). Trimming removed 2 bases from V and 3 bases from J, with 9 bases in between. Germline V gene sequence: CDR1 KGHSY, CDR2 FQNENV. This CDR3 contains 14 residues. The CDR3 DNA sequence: TGTGCCAGCAGCCAACCAGGGGTAACAGATACGCAGTATTTT. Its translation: CASSQPGVTDTQYF.